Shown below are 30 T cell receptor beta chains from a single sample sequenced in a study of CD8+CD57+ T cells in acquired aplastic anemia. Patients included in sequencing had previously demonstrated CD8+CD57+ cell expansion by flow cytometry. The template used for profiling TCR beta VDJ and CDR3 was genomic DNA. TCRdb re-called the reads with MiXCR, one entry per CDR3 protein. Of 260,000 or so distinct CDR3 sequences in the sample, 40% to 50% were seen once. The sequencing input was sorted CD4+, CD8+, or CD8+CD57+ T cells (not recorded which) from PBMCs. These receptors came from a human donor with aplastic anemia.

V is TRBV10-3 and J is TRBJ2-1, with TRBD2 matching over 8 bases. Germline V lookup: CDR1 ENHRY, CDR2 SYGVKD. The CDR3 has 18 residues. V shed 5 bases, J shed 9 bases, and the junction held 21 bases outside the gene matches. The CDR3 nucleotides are TGTGCCATCAGTTGGACTAGCAGCTTCAGCGGGAGACGGGGTGAGCAGTTCTTC. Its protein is CAISWTSSFSGRRGEQFF.

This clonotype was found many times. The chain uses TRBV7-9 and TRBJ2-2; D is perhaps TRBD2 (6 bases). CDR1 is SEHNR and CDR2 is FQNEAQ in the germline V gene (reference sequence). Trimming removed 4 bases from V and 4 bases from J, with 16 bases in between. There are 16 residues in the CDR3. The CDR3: CASSSTGTGVTGELFF. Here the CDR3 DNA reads TGTGCCAGCAGCTCGACCGGGACTGGCGTCACCGGGGAGCTGTTTTTT.

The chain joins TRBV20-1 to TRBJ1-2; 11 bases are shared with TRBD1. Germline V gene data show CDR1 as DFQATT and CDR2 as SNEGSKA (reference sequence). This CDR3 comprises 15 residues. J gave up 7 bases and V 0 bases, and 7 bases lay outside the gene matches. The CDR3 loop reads CSARDQDRGPLGYTF. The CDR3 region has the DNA TGCAGTGCTAGAGATCAGGACAGGGGGCCGCTTGGCTACACCTTC.

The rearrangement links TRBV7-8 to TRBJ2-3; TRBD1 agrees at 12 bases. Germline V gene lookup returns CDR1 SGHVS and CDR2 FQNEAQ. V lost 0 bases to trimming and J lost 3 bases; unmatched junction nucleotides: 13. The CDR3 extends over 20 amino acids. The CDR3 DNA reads TGTGCCAGCAGCTTAGCCCTAGGGACAGGGGGCAATTTGGGAACAGATACGCAGTATTTT. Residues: CASSLALGTGGNLGTDTQYF.

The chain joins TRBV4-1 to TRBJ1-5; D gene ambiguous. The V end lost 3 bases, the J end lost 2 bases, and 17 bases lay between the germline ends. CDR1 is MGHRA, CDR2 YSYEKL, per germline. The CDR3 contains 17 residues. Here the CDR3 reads CASSQTPTAGGNQPQHF. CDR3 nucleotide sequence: TGCGCCAGCAGCCAGACACCAACAGCGGGCGGCAATCAGCCCCAGCATTTT.

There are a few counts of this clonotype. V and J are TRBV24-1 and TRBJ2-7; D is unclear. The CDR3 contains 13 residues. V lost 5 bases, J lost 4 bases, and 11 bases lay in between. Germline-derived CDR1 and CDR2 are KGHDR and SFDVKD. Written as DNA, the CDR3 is TGTGCCACCAGTGGTACCCCCAGGTACGAGCAGTACTTC. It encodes CATSGTPRYEQYF.

Here the CDR3 DNA reads TGTGCCAGCAGCTTAAGACAGGGGGCAGGAACGCCCAACGTCCTGACTTTC. As protein: CASSLRQGAGTPNVLTF. The chain carries TRBV13 and TRBJ2-6; 10 nucleotides line up with TRBD1. The V gene's germline CDR1 is PRHDT and CDR2 FYEKMQ (reference sequence). Trimming took 2 bases from V and 8 from J; bases not matched to a gene: 9. The CDR3 runs 17 residues.

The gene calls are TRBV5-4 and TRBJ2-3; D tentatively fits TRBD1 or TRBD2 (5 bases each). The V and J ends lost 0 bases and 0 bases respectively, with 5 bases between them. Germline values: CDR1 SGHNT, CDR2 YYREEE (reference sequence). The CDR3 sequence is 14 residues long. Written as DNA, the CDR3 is TGTGCCAGCAGCTTGGGGGACAGCACAGATACGCAGTATTTT. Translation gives CASSLGDSTDTQYF.

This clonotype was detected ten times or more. The CDR3 sequence: CASSLDKGADEQYF. The CDR3 DNA is TGTGCCAGCAGCTTAGACAAGGGGGCGGACGAGCAGTACTTC. The chain has TRBV7-9 and TRBJ2-7, with TRBD1 matching over 7 bases. Germline trimming cut 1 base from V and 5 bases from J; bases unmatched to any gene: 5. CDR1 and CDR2 (germline): SEHNR, FQNEAQ (reference sequence). CDR3 length: 14 amino acids.

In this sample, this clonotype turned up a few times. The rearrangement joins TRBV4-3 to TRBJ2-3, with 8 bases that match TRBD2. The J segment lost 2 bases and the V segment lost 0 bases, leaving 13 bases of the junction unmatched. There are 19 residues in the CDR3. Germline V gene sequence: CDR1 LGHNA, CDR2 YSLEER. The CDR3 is CASSQEPAGGGGITDTQYF. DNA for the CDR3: TGCGCCAGCAGCCAAGAACCGGCAGGTGGCGGGGGGATCACAGATACGCAGTATTTT.

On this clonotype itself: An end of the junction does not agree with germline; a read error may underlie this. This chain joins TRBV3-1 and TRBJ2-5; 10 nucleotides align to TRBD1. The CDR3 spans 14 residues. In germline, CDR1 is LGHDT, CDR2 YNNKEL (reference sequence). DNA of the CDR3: TGTGCCAGCAGCCTCTACCGGGACAGGGGCCCCACGGACTTC. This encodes CASSLYRDRGPTDF.

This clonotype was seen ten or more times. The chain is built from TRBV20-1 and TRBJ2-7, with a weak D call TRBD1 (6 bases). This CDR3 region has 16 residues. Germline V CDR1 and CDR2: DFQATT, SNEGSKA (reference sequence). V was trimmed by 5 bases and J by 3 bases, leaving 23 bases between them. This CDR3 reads CSAQRMDSETDYEQYF. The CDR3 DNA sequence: TGCAGTGCTCAGAGAATGGACAGTGAAACGGACTACGAGCAGTACTTC.

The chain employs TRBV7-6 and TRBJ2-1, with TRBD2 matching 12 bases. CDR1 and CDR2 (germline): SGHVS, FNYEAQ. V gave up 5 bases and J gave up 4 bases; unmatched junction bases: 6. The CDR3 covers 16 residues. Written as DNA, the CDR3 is TGTGCCAGCAGCATACCAACTAGCGGGGGGTACAATGAGCAGTTCTTC. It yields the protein CASSIPTSGGYNEQFF. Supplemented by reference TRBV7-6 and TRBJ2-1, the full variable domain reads GAGVSQSPRYKVTKRGQDVALRCDPISGHVSLYWYRQALGQGPEFLTYFNYEAQQDKSGLPNDRFSAERPEGSISTLTIQRTEQRDSAMYRCASSIPTSGGYNEQFFGPGTRLTVL.

For the CDR3, the DNA is TGTGCCACCAGTGATTTGTCGGGTCAGCCCCAGCATTTT. Translation gives CATSDLSGQPQHF. This sequence joins TRBV24-1 and TRBJ1-5; D call uncertain. The length of the CDR3 is 13 residues. Germline CDR1 and CDR2: KGHDR and SFDVKD. V was cut by 0 bases and J by 6 bases, with 5 bases left in between.

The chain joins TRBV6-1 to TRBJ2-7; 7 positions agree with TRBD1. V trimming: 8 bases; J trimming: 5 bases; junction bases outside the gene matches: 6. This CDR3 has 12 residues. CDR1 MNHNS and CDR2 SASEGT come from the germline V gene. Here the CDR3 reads CASDRVSHEQYF. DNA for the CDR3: TGTGCCAGCGACAGGGTGTCCCACGAGCAGTACTTC.

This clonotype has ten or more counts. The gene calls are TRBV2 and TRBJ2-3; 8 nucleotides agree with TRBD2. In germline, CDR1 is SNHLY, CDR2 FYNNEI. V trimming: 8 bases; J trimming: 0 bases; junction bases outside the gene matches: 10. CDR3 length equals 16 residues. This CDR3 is CASFQAGAGSTDTQYF. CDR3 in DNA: TGTGCCAGCTTTCAAGCGGGGGCCGGGAGCACAGATACGCAGTATTTT.

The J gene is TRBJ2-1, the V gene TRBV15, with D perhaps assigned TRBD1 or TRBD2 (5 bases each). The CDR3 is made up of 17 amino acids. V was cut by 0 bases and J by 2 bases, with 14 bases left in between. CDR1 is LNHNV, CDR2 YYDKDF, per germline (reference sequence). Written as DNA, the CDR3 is TGTGCCACCAGCAGAGATCCGGGACCCCCCGCCTACAATGAGCAGTTCTTC. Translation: CATSRDPGPPAYNEQFF. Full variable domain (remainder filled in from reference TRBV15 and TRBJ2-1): DAMVIQNPRYQVTQFGKPVTLSCSQTLNHNVMYWYQQKSSQAPKLLFHYYDKDFNNEADTPDNFQSRRPNTSFCFLDIRSPGLGDTAMYLCATSRDPGPPAYNEQFFGPGTRLTVL.

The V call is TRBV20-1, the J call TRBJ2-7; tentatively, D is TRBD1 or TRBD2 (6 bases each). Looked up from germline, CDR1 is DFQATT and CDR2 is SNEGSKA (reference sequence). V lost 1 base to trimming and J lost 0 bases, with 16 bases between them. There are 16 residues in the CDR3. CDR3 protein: CSARALGGLVSYEQYF. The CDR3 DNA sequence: TGCAGTGCTAGAGCTCTCGGGGGCCTCGTCTCCTACGAGCAGTACTTC.

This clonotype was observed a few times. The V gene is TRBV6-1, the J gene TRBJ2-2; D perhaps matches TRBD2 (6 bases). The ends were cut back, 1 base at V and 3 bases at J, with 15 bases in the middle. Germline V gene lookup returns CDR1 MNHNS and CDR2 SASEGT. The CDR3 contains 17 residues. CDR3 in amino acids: CASSEVLRDGDTGELFF. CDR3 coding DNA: TGTGCCAGCAGTGAAGTTTTGCGGGACGGGGACACCGGGGAGCTGTTTTTT.

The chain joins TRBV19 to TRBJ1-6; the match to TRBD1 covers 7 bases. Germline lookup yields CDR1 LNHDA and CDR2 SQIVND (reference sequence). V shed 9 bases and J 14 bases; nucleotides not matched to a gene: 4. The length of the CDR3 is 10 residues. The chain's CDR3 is CASAGQTLHF. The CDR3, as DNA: TGTGCCAGCGCGGGACAGACCCTCCACTTT.

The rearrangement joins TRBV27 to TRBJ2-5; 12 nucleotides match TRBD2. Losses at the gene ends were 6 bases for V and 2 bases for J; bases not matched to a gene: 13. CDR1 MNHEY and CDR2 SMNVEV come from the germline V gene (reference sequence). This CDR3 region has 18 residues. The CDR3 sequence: CASSHPRTSGIVQETQYF. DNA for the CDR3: TGTGCCAGCAGCCACCCCCGGACTAGCGGGATCGTGCAAGAGACCCAGTACTTC.

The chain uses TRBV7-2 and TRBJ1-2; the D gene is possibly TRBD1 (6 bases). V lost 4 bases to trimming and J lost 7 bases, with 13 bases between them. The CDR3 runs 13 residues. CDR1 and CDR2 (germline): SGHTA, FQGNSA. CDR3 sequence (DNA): TGTGCCAGCAGCTCAGGGGCTCTGAGTGGCTACACCTTC. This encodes CASSSGALSGYTF.

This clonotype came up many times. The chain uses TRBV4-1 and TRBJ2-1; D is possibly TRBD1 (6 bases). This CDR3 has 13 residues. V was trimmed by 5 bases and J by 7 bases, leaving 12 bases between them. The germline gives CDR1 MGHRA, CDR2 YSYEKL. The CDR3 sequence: CASSVYQGNEQFF. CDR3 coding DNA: TGCGCCAGCAGCGTCTATCAGGGGAATGAGCAGTTCTTC.

CDR3 sequence (DNA): TGTGCCAGTAAACGGGACAGGGTGGACTATGGCTACACCTTC. It encodes CASKRDRVDYGYTF. V and J are TRBV19 and TRBJ1-2; 9 bases line up with TRBD1. This CDR3 is built from 14 residues. Trimming took 7 bases from V and 3 from J; bases not matched to a gene: 6. CDR1 is LNHDA and CDR2 is SQIVND in the germline V gene (reference sequence).

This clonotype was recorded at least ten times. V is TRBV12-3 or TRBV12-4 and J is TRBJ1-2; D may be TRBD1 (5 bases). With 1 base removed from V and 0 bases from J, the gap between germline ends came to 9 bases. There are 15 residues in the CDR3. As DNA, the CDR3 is TGTGCCAGCAGTTTAGAAGACAGCCCTAACTATGGCTACACCTTC. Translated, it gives CASSLEDSPNYGYTF.

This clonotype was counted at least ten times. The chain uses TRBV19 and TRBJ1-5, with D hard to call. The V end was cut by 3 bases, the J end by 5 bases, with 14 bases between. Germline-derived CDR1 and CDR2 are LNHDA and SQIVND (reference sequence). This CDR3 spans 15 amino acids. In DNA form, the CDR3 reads TGTGCCAGTAGTATTGCGCCAGCCCCACATCAGCCCCAGCATTTT. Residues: CASSIAPAPHQPQHF.

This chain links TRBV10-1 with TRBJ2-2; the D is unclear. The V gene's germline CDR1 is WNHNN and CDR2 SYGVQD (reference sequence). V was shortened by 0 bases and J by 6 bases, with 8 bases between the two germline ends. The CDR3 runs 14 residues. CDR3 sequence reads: CASSESVEPGELFF. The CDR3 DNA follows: TGCGCCAGCAGTGAGTCTGTGGAGCCCGGGGAGCTGTTTTTT.

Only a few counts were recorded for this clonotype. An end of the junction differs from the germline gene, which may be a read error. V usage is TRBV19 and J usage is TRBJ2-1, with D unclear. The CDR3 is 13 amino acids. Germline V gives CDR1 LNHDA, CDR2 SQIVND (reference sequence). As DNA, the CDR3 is TGTGCCAGTGGTATATCGTCCTACAGTGAGCAGTTCTTC. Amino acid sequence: CASGISSYSEQFF. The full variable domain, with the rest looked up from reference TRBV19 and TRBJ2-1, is DGGITQSPKYLFRKEGQNVTLSCEQNLNHDAMYWYRQDPGQGLRLIYYSQIVNDFQKGDIAEGYSVSREKKESFPLTVTSAQKNPTAFYLCASGISSYSEQFFGPGTRLTVL.

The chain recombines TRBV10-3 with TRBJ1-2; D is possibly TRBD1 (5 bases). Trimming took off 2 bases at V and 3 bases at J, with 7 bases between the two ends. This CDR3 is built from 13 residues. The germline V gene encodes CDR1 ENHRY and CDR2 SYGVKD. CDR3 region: CAISEARDYGYTF. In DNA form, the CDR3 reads TGTGCCATCAGTGAGGCCAGGGACTATGGCTACACCTTC.

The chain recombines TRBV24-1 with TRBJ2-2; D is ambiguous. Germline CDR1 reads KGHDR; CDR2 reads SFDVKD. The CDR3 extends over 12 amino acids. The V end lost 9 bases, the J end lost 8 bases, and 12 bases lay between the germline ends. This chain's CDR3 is CATDSVTGELFF. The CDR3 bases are TGTGCCACCGATTCCGTCACGGGGGAGCTGTTTTTT.